Listed below are T cell receptor beta chains from one sample, sequenced in a study of shared clonotypes between healthy human individuals. Some clones are missing from TCRdb's copy, which holds only in-frame ones; the method was immunoSEQ multiplex PCR. The table lists about 700,000 clones, roughly 94% of them singletons. The sequencing input was naive CD8+ T cells sorted from blood. The receptors come from a man younger than 45 in good health. Both conserved end residues are part of each CDR3. D genes are given only for firm matches. Rows may omit the clone size; those that give it use once, few, many or a size class.

j_gene	abundance	v_gene	d_gene	CDR3nt	CDR3aa
TRBJ2-7	.	TRBV6-5	.	TGTGCCAGCAGCCGCTCAGGGGAGCAGTACTTC	CASSRSGEQYF
TRBJ2-1	.	TRBV7-8	TRBD1	TGTGCCAGCAGCTTGCCTGGGGACAGGGGGGACTTAAGCTCCTACAATGAGCAGTTCTTC	CASSLPGDRGDLSSYNEQFF
TRBJ2-1	few	TRBV5-6	.	TGTGCCAGCAGCTTGGGGGGCCTACTAGACGCGCAGTTCTTC	CASSLGGLLDAQFF
TRBJ2-5	.	TRBV29-1	.	TGCAGCGTTGTTTTGGCAGAACTGGGAGAGACCCAGTACTTC	CSVVLAELGETQYF
TRBJ2-5	.	TRBV7-9	TRBD1	TGTGCCAGCAGCTTACGGGACAGCCAAGAGACCCAGTACTTC	CASSLRDSQETQYF
TRBJ2-5	.	TRBV11-2	.	TGTGCCAGCAGCGCGGTGCGGACAGCAGGGTTCCAGACCCAGTACTTC	CASSAVRTAGFQTQYF
TRBJ2-5	.	TRBV9	.	TGTGCCAGCAGCTCAGGGAGGCCGTACCAAGAGACCCAGTACTTC	CASSSGRPYQETQYF
TRBJ2-2	.	TRBV2	.	TGTGCCAGCATAGGAGGGGTCGCGACCGGGGAGCTGTTTTTT	CASIGGVATGELFF
TRBJ1-1	.	TRBV2	.	TGTGCCAGCGGCCCAGGGGTAATGAACACTGAAGCTTTCTTT	CASGPGVMNTEAFF
TRBJ2-7	.	TRBV28	TRBD1	TGTGCCAGCAGTGCCGCCGGGACAGGCTACGAGCAGTACTTC	CASSAAGTGYEQYF
TRBJ1-4	.	TRBV4-1	.	TGCGCCAGCAGCTCCGACGGGGGTAATGAAAAACTGTTTTTT	CASSSDGGNEKLFF
TRBJ2-1	once	TRBV29-1	.	TGCAGCGTTGAGGACGGACTTGTGAGTGAGCAGTTCTTC	CSVEDGLVSEQFF
TRBJ2-1	.	TRBV7-2	TRBD2	TGTGCCAGCAGCTCTGGAGGACTAGGCTTAGTCCCCTACAATGAGCAGTTCTTC	CASSSGGLGLVPYNEQFF
TRBJ1-1	.	TRBV6-5	TRBD1	TGTGCCAGCAGGATCGGGACAGGTAGAGGCACTGAAGCTTTCTTT	CASRIGTGRGTEAFF
TRBJ1-1	.	TRBV6-1	TRBD1	TGTGCCAGCAGGGACAGGGGGAACACTGAAGCTTTCTTT	CASRDRGNTEAFF
TRBJ2-2	.	TRBV27	.	TGTGCCAGCAGCCAATACAAGCGACAGACTACCGGGGAGCTGTTTTTT	CASSQYKRQTTGELFF
TRBJ2-2	.	TRBV9	TRBD2	TGTGCCAGCAGCCTTTGGTCGGCTAGCGGTAACACCGGGGAGCTGTTTTTT	CASSLWSASGNTGELFF
TRBJ2-7	.	TRBV9	TRBD2	TGTGCCAGCAGCTTAAGGGACTACTACGAGCAGTACTTC	CASSLRDYYEQYF
TRBJ2-7	.	TRBV5-1	TRBD2	TGCGCCAGCAGCTTGGGACTAGCGGGACTTCGGGAGCAGTACTTC	CASSLGLAGLREQYF
TRBJ2-7	.	TRBV5-4	.	TGTGCCAGCAGCTCGGACATTCCCCACGAGCAGTACTTC	CASSSDIPHEQYF
TRBJ1-5	.	TRBV21-1	.	TGTGCCATCCCCCCGGGACAGGGCGACCAGCCCCAGCATTTT	CAIPPGQGDQPQHF
TRBJ2-1	.	TRBV7-2	TRBD2	TGTGCCAGCAGCACACTCGTCGGGGGGAGAAGATACAATGAGCAGTTCTTC	CASSTLVGGRRYNEQFF
TRBJ2-1	.	TRBV11-2	TRBD2	TGTGCCAGCAGCCCGGGACTAGCGGGGGGGGAGCAGTTCTTC	CASSPGLAGGEQFF
TRBJ2-7	.	TRBV7-8	.	TGTGCCAGCAGCTTGACGAAAGCCTCCTCCTACGAGCAGTACTTC	CASSLTKASSYEQYF